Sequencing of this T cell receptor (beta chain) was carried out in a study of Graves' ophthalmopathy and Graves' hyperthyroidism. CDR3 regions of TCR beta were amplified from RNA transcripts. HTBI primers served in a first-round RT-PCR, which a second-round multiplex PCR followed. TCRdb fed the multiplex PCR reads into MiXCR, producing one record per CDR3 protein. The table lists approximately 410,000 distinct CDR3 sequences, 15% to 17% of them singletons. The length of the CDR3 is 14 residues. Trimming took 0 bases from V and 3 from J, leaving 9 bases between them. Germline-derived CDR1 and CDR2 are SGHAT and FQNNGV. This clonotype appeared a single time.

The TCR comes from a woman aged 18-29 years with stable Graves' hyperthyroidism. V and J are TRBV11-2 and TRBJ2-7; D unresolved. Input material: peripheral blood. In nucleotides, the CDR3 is TGTGCCAGCAGCTTAGAATTTGGCAGCTACGAGCAGTACTTC. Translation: CASSLEFGSYEQYF.